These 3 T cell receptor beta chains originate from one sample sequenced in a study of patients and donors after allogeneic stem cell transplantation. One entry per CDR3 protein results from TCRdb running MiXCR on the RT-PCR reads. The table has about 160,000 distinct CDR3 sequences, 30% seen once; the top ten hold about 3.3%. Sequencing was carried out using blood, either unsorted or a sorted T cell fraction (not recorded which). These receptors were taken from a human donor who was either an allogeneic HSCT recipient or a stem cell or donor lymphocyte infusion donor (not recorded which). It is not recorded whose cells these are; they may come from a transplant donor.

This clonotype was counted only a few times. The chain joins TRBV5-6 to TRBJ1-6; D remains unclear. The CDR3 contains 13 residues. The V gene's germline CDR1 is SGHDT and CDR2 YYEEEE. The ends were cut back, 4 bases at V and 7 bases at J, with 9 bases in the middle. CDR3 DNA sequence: TGTGCCAGCAGCCGGCCCCGGAATTCACCCCTCCACTTT. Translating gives CASSRPRNSPLHF.

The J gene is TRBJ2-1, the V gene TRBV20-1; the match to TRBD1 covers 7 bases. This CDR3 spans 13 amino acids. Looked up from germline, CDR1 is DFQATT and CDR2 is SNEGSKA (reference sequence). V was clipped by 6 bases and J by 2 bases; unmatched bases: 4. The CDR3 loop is CSADRVPYNEQFF. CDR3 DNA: TGCAGTGCAGACAGGGTTCCCTACAATGAGCAGTTCTTC.

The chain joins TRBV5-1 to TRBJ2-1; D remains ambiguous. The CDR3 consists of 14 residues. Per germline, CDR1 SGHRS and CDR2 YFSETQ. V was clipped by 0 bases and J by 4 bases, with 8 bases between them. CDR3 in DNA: TGCGCCAGCAGCTTGGGAGGACCATACAATGAGCAGTTCTTC. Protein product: CASSLGGPYNEQFF.